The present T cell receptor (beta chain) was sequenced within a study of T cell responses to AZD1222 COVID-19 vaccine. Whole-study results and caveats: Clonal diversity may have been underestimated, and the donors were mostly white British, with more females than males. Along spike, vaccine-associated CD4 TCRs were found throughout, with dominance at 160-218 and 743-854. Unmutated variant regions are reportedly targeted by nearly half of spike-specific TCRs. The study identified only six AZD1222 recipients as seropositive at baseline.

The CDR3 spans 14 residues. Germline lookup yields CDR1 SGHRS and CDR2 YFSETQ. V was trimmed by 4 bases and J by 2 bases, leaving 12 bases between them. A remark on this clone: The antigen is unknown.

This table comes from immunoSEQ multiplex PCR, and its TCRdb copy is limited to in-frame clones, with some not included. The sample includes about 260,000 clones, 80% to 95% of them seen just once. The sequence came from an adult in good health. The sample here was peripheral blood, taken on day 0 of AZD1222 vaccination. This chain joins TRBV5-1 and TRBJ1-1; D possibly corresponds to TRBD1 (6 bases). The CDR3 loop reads CASSPTGLNTEAFF. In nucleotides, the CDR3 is TGCGCCAGCAGCCCGACAGGCCTAAACACTGAAGCTTTCTTT.